The 8 T cell receptor beta chains presented below share a single source sample, sequenced in a study of graft-versus-host responses after intestinal transplantation (dated by TCRdb to about 2021). In the paper's terms, the time point label means: cells obtained before transplantation from donor or recipient. For these TCRs, the target antigens are not known. The library came from the immunoSEQ multiplex PCR assay. TCRdb took this table from immuneACCESS and kept in-frame rearrangements with V and J called. Such tables lack part of the clones; where checked against another copy, unresolved V genes explain under half of the gap, and the rest is unexplained. The sample yields over 100,000 clones; approximately 95% were counted once. Together, the top ten hold over 0.1% of the sample. The sample was unstimulated CD4+ T cells sorted from spleen or lymph node cells, taken before intestinal transplant. Receptors originate from a human donor who received an intestinal transplant.

This rearrangement joins TRBV7-2 to TRBJ2-1; 15 bases map to TRBD2. This CDR3 comprises 17 residues. Germline CDR1 SGHTA, CDR2 FQGNSA. With 5 bases clipped from V and 4 bases from J, the junction kept 6 bases outside the gene matches. DNA for the CDR3: TGTGCCAGCAGCCTTGGGGGACTAGCGGGGGGATACAATGAGCAGTTCTTC. Amino acids: CASSLGGLAGGYNEQFF.

The chain is built from TRBV5-1 and TRBJ2-5; tentatively, D is TRBD1 or TRBD2 (5 bases each). CDR1 and CDR2 (germline): SGHRS, YFSETQ. The CDR3 extends over 14 amino acids. V lost 4 bases to trimming and J lost 2 bases, with 12 bases between them. CDR3 bases: TGCGCCAGCAGCGTGGGACGGATACAAGAGACCCAGTACTTC. Amino acids: CASSVGRIQETQYF.

The chain links TRBV6-1 to TRBJ2-1; D not certain. Trimming took off 2 bases at V and 10 bases at J, with 12 bases between the two ends. Germline CDR1 reads MNHNS; CDR2 reads SASEGT. There are 13 residues in the CDR3. In DNA, the CDR3 is TGTGCCAGCAGTGAAACGAAGGGTTTGGAGCAGTTCTTC. This encodes CASSETKGLEQFF.

V gene TRBV28 combines with J gene TRBJ2-3, with D possibly matching TRBD1 (5 bases). Germline CDR1 is MDHEN and CDR2 is SYDVKM. The V and J ends lost 0 bases and 8 bases respectively, with 6 bases between them. The CDR3 contains 12 residues. The CDR3: CASSLWQGTQYF. The CDR3, as DNA: TGTGCCAGCAGTTTATGGCAGGGTACGCAGTATTTT.

This clone was recorded once. The J gene is TRBJ2-7, the V gene TRBV20-1; D could derive from TRBD1 or TRBD2 (5 bases each). The CDR3 runs 11 residues. With 5 bases removed from V and 0 bases from J, the gap between germline ends came to 5 bases. Looked up from germline, CDR1 is DFQATT and CDR2 is SNEGSKA (reference sequence). CDR3 amino acids: CSAGGSYEQYF. The CDR3 nucleotides read TGCAGTGCTGGGGGCTCCTACGAGCAGTACTTC.

The chain links TRBV29-1 to TRBJ1-1; no clear D gene. With 6 bases removed from V and 5 bases from J, the gap between germline ends came to 16 bases. Germline assignment: CDR1 SQVTM and CDR2 ANQGSEA. The CDR3 contains 13 residues. The CDR3 bases are TGCAGCGTGGGCTCTACCCTGGAGACTGAAGCTTTCTTT. Translating gives CSVGSTLETEAFF.

V gene TRBV11-1 combines with J gene TRBJ2-1, with 9 bases aligning to TRBD2. The CDR3 has 14 amino acids. Per germline, CDR1 SGHAT and CDR2 FQDESV (reference sequence). V trimming: 8 bases; J trimming: 2 bases; junction bases outside the gene matches: 4. As DNA, the CDR3 is TGTGCCAGCGAGCGGGAGGAAACCTACAATGAGCAGTTCTTC. Amino acid sequence: CASEREETYNEQFF.

The rearrangement links TRBV2 to TRBJ1-5; the D is unclear. In germline, CDR1 is SNHLY, CDR2 FYNNEI. The CDR3 length is 17 residues. V lost 1 base, J lost 3 bases, and 16 bases lay in between. The CDR3 DNA is TGTGCCAGCAGTGAAGGGGGAGGAACACGCCTCAATCAGCCCCAGCATTTT. Translating it yields CASSEGGGTRLNQPQHF. Full variable domain (rest looked up from reference TRBV2 and TRBJ1-5): EPEVTQTPSHQVTQMGQEVILRCVPISNHLYFYWYRQILGQKVEFLVSFYNNEISEKSEIFDDQFSVERPDGSNFTLKIRSTKLEDSAMYFCASSEGGGTRLNQPQHFGDGTRLSIL.